One sample yielded the 23 T cell receptor beta chains listed below, sequenced in a study of identical twins. TCRdb reprocessed the 5' RACE reads via MiXCR and lists one record per CDR3 protein. The sample lists roughly 290,000 distinct CDR3 sequences, about 8% occurring once. The data were also submitted as part of a second study, on yellow fever vaccine responses in identical twins.

The specimen sequenced was memory (CD45RO+) T cells sorted from blood. All receptors come from a woman aged 18-30 years in good health.

The chain's CDR3 is CASSLDRDRISEAFF. In nucleotides, the CDR3 is TGTGCCAGCAGCTTAGACCGGGACAGGATTTCTGAAGCTTTCTTT. V and J are TRBV7-2 and TRBJ1-1; TRBD1 aligns across 8 bases. CDR3 length equals 15 residues. The germline gives CDR1 SGHTA, CDR2 FQGNSA. Trimming at V came to 1 base and at J to 6 bases, leaving 7 bases not matched to a gene.

The chain uses TRBV5-8 and TRBJ2-7; 9 positions match TRBD2. V lost 3 bases and J lost 4; bases outside the gene matches: 11. This CDR3 has 16 residues. Germline assignment: CDR1 SGHTS and CDR2 YDEGEE. CDR3 nucleotide sequence: TGTGCCAGCAGCTCCTTCGGCGTAGCGGGAGATTACGAGCAGTACTTC. Protein product: CASSSFGVAGDYEQYF. Full variable domain (remainder filled in from reference TRBV5-8 and TRBJ2-7): EAGVTQSPTHLIKTRGQQATLRCSPISGHTSVYWYQQALGLGLQFLLWYDEGEERNRGNFPPRFSGRQFPNYSSELNVNALELEDSALYLCASSSFGVAGDYEQYFGPGTRLTVT.

The rearrangement joins TRBV18 to TRBJ2-3; D unresolved. The CDR3 spans 13 residues. Trimming stripped 3 bases from V and 2 bases from J, with 6 bases between. Per the germline V gene, CDR1 is KGHSH and CDR2 is LQKENI. The CDR3 nucleotides read TGTGCCAGCTCACCCCTACTCACAGATACGCAGTATTTT. Translating it yields CASSPLLTDTQYF.

V is TRBV9 and J is TRBJ2-5; D not resolved. The V and J ends lost 2 bases and 4 bases respectively, with 6 bases between them. The CDR3 has 12 residues. Germline V gene data show CDR1 as SGDLS and CDR2 as YYNGEE. CDR3 coding DNA: TGTGCCAGCAGCGTGGGTGGAGAGACCCAGTACTTC. This translates into CASSVGGETQYF.

Ten or more counts support this clonotype. V and J are TRBV5-1 and TRBJ2-1; no firm D call. The V gene lost 2 bases and the J gene lost 3 bases, with 9 bases spanning the gap. CDR1 SGHRS and CDR2 YFSETQ come from the germline V gene. The CDR3 length is 14 residues. CDR3 region: CASSFASGYNEQFF. The CDR3, as DNA: TGCGCCAGCAGCTTCGCGTCAGGCTACAATGAGCAGTTCTTC.

This clonotype has a count of ten or more. J is TRBJ2-5 and V is TRBV3-1; 7 nucleotides align to TRBD1. Germline CDR1 is LGHDT and CDR2 is YNNKEL (reference sequence). The junction had 3 bases not matched to a gene; V was cut back by 4 bases and J by 1 base. There are 14 residues in the CDR3. The CDR3 sequence: CASSPGTVQETQYF. CDR3 DNA: TGTGCCAGCAGCCCGGGGACAGTCCAAGAGACCCAGTACTTC.

There are a few counts of this clonotype. The chain is built from TRBV28 and TRBJ2-5; 11 bases align to TRBD1. The V gene's germline CDR1 is MDHEN and CDR2 SYDVKM. CDR3 length: 16 residues. Trimming at V came to 5 bases and at J to 5 bases, leaving 10 bases not matched to a gene. The CDR3 nucleotides are TGTGCCAGCAGTCCCCTGGGGACAGGGGGGTTTGAGACCCAGTACTTC. Translating gives CASSPLGTGGFETQYF.

A few counts support this clonotype. J is TRBJ2-5 and V is TRBV14; D uncertain. CDR3 length: 13 residues. The V gene's germline CDR1 is SGHDN and CDR2 FVKESK. The germline V and J ends were trimmed by 0 bases and 3 bases, with 5 bases remaining between them. The CDR3 sequence: CASSQDWEETQYF. The CDR3, as DNA: TGTGCCAGCAGCCAAGATTGGGAAGAGACCCAGTACTTC.

The V call is TRBV7-8, the J call TRBJ2-3; 11 bases fit TRBD2. The trim removed 4 bases at V and 5 bases at J, leaving 8 bases unmatched. This CDR3 contains 16 residues. Germline CDR1 reads SGHVS; CDR2 reads FQNEAQ. CDR3 region: CASSSFTSGSGDTQYF. The CDR3 region has the DNA TGTGCCAGCAGCTCATTCACTAGCGGGAGCGGAGATACGCAGTATTTT.

This clonotype has at least ten counts. This rearrangement joins TRBV5-1 to TRBJ2-1, with TRBD1 matching 7 bases. Unmatched junction bases numbered 16, after V lost 10 bases and J lost 6 bases. The CDR3 runs to 15 residues. Germline CDR1 is SGHRS and CDR2 is YFSETQ. CDR3 sequence (DNA): TGCGCCTCAAAGGGGGAACAGGGGCCGATCAATGAGCAGTTCTTC. Its translation is CASKGEQGPINEQFF.

The genes are TRBV6-1 and TRBJ1-4; 9 bases match TRBD1. The CDR3 totals 15 residues. V lost 4 bases to trimming and J lost 5 bases; unmatched junction nucleotides: 5. The V gene's germline CDR1 is MNHNS and CDR2 SASEGT. The CDR3 bases are TGTGCCAGCAGTGCCCGCGGGACAGGGAATGAAAAACTGTTTTTT. Translated: CASSARGTGNEKLFF.

As regards this clonotype: An end of the junction differs from the germline gene, which may be a read error. The chain couples TRBV6-2 or TRBV6-3 to TRBJ2-3; maybe TRBD1 (5 bases). The CDR3 runs to 12 residues. CDR1 is MNHEY, CDR2 SVGEGT, per germline. The DNA for the CDR3 is TGTGCCAGCAGTTGGGGCGCAGATGCGCAGTATTTT. Protein product: CASSWGADAQYF.

This clonotype was observed once. J is TRBJ2-1 and V is TRBV20-1; TRBD2 matches 11 bases. This CDR3 is 14 amino acids long. J was trimmed by 5 bases and V by 5 bases; bases with no gene match: 5. The V gene's germline CDR1 is DFQATT and CDR2 SNEGSKA (reference sequence). This chain's CDR3 is CSAATSGMDNEQFF. In nucleotides, the CDR3 is TGCAGTGCTGCGACTAGCGGGATGGACAATGAGCAGTTCTTC.

This clonotype was detected ten times or more. The chain uses TRBV7-3 and TRBJ1-1; D not certain. The CDR3 runs 13 residues. CDR1 SGHTA and CDR2 FQGTGA come from the germline V gene. With 2 bases removed from V and 4 bases from J, the gap between germline ends came to 8 bases. The CDR3 nucleotides are TGTGCCAGCAGCTTAGCGGGTACCACTGAAGCTTTCTTT. This translates into CASSLAGTTEAFF.

This clonotype was seen only a few times. The chain joins TRBV6-1 to TRBJ2-1; no clear D gene. The CDR3 loop spans 13 amino acids. Germline V lookup: CDR1 MNHNS, CDR2 SASEGT. Trimming removed 6 bases at V and 7 bases at J, with 13 bases between. The CDR3 region has the DNA TGTGCCAGCAGAGGGCCTGGGTTGAATGAGCAGTTCTTC. It translates to CASRGPGLNEQFF.

This clonotype was recorded at least ten times. The chain combines TRBV5-1 with TRBJ2-1, with 9 positions matching TRBD2. The length of the CDR3 is 16 residues. The V gene end was trimmed by 0 bases and the J gene end by 5 bases; junction bases not matched to a gene: 6. The germline V gene encodes CDR1 SGHRS and CDR2 YFSETQ. The CDR3 bases are TGCGCCAGCAGCTTGGCCTTGCGGGGGGGCCACAATGAGCAGTTCTTC. This translates into CASSLALRGGHNEQFF.

On this clonotype: This may arise from a read error, as a much more abundant clone is one base away. The V call is TRBV9, the J call TRBJ2-1; 7 positions agree with TRBD2. CDR3 length equals 15 residues. Losses at the gene ends were 0 bases for V and 8 bases for J; bases not matched to a gene: 8. The germline V gene has CDR1 SGDLS and CDR2 YYNGEE. The chain's CDR3 is CASSVDPAGIDEQFF. CDR3 bases: TGTGCCAGCAGCGTAGATCCAGCGGGGATCGATGAGCAGTTCTTC.

This clonotype has at least ten counts. V is TRBV5-1 and J is TRBJ2-2; weak D call: TRBD1 (5 bases). V was cut by 0 bases and J by 1 base, with 7 bases left in between. This CDR3 region has 15 residues. The germline V gene has CDR1 SGHRS and CDR2 YFSETQ. The CDR3 nucleotides are TGCGCCAGCAGCTTGGGACAGATGAACACCGGGGAGCTGTTTTTT. It yields the protein CASSLGQMNTGELFF.

The rearrangement joins TRBV5-5 to TRBJ2-1; TRBD2 matches at 7 bases. Germline assignment: CDR1 SGHKS and CDR2 YYEKEE (reference sequence). The CDR3 covers 17 residues. V lost 2 bases to trimming and J lost 1 base; unmatched junction nucleotides: 9. The CDR3 DNA reads TGTGCCAGCAGCTTTCCTAGAGGCGGGAGTTCCTACAATGAGCAGTTCTTC. Translated, it gives CASSFPRGGSSYNEQFF.

This clonotype was seen a few times. This sequence joins TRBV25-1 and TRBJ2-1; 10 bases fit TRBD2. Germline-derived CDR1 and CDR2 are MGHDK and SYGVNS. The CDR3 runs to 15 residues. J was trimmed by 8 bases and V by 3 bases; bases with no gene match: 7. In nucleotides, the CDR3 is TGTGCCAGCAGTGATCCTAGCGGGAGCCCTTATGAGCAGTTCTTC. It is translated as CASSDPSGSPYEQFF.

This clonotype was counted many times. The V gene is TRBV4-1, the J gene TRBJ2-1, with 7 bases identical to TRBD2. Germline V gene data show CDR1 as MGHRA and CDR2 as YSYEKL. Trimming removed 3 bases from V and 7 bases from J; junction bases left unmatched: 3. CDR3 length: 13 amino acids. CDR3 sequence (DNA): TGCGCCAGCAGCCAGGGGGGGGTAAATGAGCAGTTCTTC. Translation: CASSQGGVNEQFF.

This clonotype was seen repeatedly, ten times or more. The chain combines TRBV6-6 with TRBJ2-1; weak D call: TRBD1 (6 bases). The V gene lost 7 bases and the J gene lost 10 bases, with 11 bases spanning the gap. The length of the CDR3 is 11 residues. Germline V lookup: CDR1 MNHNY, CDR2 SVGAGI (reference sequence). In DNA form, the CDR3 reads TGTGCCAGCACTGGGGGCAGGGAGCAGTTCTTC. Encoded protein: CASTGGREQFF.

The genes are TRBV28 and TRBJ2-1; D not resolved. CDR3 length: 16 amino acids. Trimming left V 5 bases short and J 0 bases short, with 14 bases between. Germline V lookup: CDR1 MDHEN, CDR2 SYDVKM. CDR3 residues: CASSPYTERSYNEQFF. The CDR3 DNA is TGTGCCAGCAGTCCGTATACGGAACGCTCCTACAATGAGCAGTTCTTC. The variable domain in full, with the rest retrieved from reference TRBV28 and TRBJ2-1, is DVKVTQSSRYLVKRTGEKVFLECVQDMDHENMFWYRQDPGLGLRLIYFSYDVKMKEKGDIPEGYSVSREKKERFSLILESASTNQTSMYLCASSPYTERSYNEQFFGPGTRLTVL.